Listed below are T cell receptor beta chains from one sample, sequenced in a study of technical replicates of blood from several donors. Repertoires were generated with immunoSEQ multiplex PCR, while TCRdb's copy carries only in-frame clones and drops some. Here the sample spans about 88,000 clones, around 94% being singletons. Sequencing input: T cells isolated from PBMCs. The origin of the receptors is a human donor in good health. CDR3s include the opening cysteine and the closing phenylalanine or tryptophan. Each record gives: V gene, clone size, D gene, J gene, CDR3 DNA, CDR3 protein. The D gene is left open where the match is weak. Some rows mark clone size as missing; the rest say once, few, many or name a class of expanded clone.

V gene: TRBV19; clone size: NA; D gene: TRBD2; J gene: TRBJ2-7; CDR3 DNA: TGTGCCAGTAGTTCCTCGACTAGCGGCTCCTACGAGCAGTACTTC; CDR3 protein: CASSSSTSGSYEQYF
V gene: TRBV7-9; clone size: NA; D gene: NA; J gene: TRBJ1-1; CDR3 DNA: TGTGCCAGCAGCTCGACATACGATAAAGAAGCTTTCTTT; CDR3 protein: CASSSTYDKEAFF
V gene: TRBV6-1; clone size: NA; D gene: NA; J gene: TRBJ2-3; CDR3 DNA: TGTGCCAGCAGCGAAGGGGGCGGGGCAGATACGCAGTATTTT; CDR3 protein: CASSEGGGADTQYF
V gene: TRBV28; clone size: NA; D gene: TRBD1; J gene: TRBJ1-2; CDR3 DNA: TGTGCCAGCAGCACGGGCAGGGGGACGAACTATGGCTACACCTTC; CDR3 protein: CASSTGRGTNYGYTF
V gene: TRBV5-1; clone size: NA; D gene: TRBD1; J gene: TRBJ2-2; CDR3 DNA: TGCGCCAGCAGCCGGGGACAGAAAAACACCGGGGAGCTGTTTTTT; CDR3 protein: CASSRGQKNTGELFF
V gene: TRBV10-1; clone size: NA; D gene: NA; J gene: TRBJ2-7; CDR3 DNA: TGCGCCAGCAGTGATCTTCGGACAGCCCAAGGGAGCTACGAGCAGTACTTC; CDR3 protein: CASSDLRTAQGSYEQYF
V gene: TRBV7-3; clone size: NA; D gene: TRBD2; J gene: TRBJ2-3; CDR3 DNA: TGTGCCAGCAGCCCCAGCCCGGTGGCGGGGGCAGATACGCAGTATTTT; CDR3 protein: CASSPSPVAGADTQYF
V gene: TRBV10-1; clone size: NA; D gene: NA; J gene: TRBJ2-7; CDR3 DNA: TGCGCCAGCAGTTCCGGGACACAAGGGTCCTGGTACGAGCAGTACTTC; CDR3 protein: CASSSGTQGSWYEQYF
V gene: TRBV9; clone size: NA; D gene: TRBD1; J gene: TRBJ2-2; CDR3 DNA: TGTGCCAGCAGCCCCCGAGGACAGGGCACCGGGGAGCTGTTTTTT; CDR3 protein: CASSPRGQGTGELFF
V gene: TRBV5-1; clone size: NA; D gene: NA; J gene: TRBJ2-7; CDR3 DNA: TGCGCCAGCAGCTTGGCCTCGAGGGTCTACGAGCAGTACTTC; CDR3 protein: CASSLASRVYEQYF
V gene: TRBV19; clone size: NA; D gene: NA; J gene: TRBJ1-6; CDR3 DNA: TGTGCCAGTAGTACCCTTCCGGGAGGGGATAATTCACCCCTCCACTTT; CDR3 protein: CASSTLPGGDNSPLHF
V gene: TRBV11-2; clone size: NA; D gene: TRBD2; J gene: TRBJ2-1; CDR3 DNA: TGTGCCAGCAGCTTAGTCGGTGCGGGGGTCTCCTACAATGAGCAGTTCTTC; CDR3 protein: CASSLVGAGVSYNEQFF
V gene: TRBV19; clone size: NA; D gene: TRBD2; J gene: TRBJ2-4; CDR3 DNA: TGTGCCAGTAGTATGGTACTAGCGGGAGGCGGGAGCAAAAACATTCAGTACTTC; CDR3 protein: CASSMVLAGGGSKNIQYF
V gene: TRBV5-8; clone size: NA; D gene: TRBD2; J gene: TRBJ2-5; CDR3 DNA: TGTGCCAGCAGCCCCCTCCTGAGCGGGGGTAGGGAGACCCAGTACTTC; CDR3 protein: CASSPLLSGGRETQYF
V gene: TRBV5-1; clone size: NA; D gene: TRBD2; J gene: TRBJ2-1; CDR3 DNA: TGCGCCAGCAGCTTCCGACTAGCGGACAATGAGCAGTTCTTC; CDR3 protein: CASSFRLADNEQFF
V gene: TRBV4-1; clone size: NA; D gene: NA; J gene: TRBJ2-7; CDR3 DNA: TGCGCCAGCAGCCACGCGGCAGAGGGCGAGCAGTACTTC; CDR3 protein: CASSHAAEGEQYF
V gene: TRBV25-1; clone size: NA; D gene: TRBD1; J gene: TRBJ1-3; CDR3 DNA: TGTGCCAGCAGTGAATCGGGACAGGGATGGGGAAACACCATATATTTT; CDR3 protein: CASSESGQGWGNTIYF
V gene: TRBV2; clone size: NA; D gene: NA; J gene: TRBJ2-2; CDR3 DNA: TGTGCCAGCAGTCCCCAGGGCGTTGAGAACACCGGGGAGCTGTTTTTT; CDR3 protein: CASSPQGVENTGELFF
V gene: TRBV18; clone size: NA; D gene: TRBD1; J gene: TRBJ1-1; CDR3 DNA: TGTGCCAGCTCACCGCCCGGACAGGGGGCTTATGAAGCTTTCTTT; CDR3 protein: CASSPPGQGAYEAFF
V gene: TRBV13; clone size: NA; D gene: TRBD1; J gene: TRBJ1-1; CDR3 DNA: TGTGCCAGCAGCTTACGACCCCCCGGGACAGGGGCGTGGACTGAAGCTTTCTTT; CDR3 protein: CASSLRPPGTGAWTEAFF
V gene: TRBV2; clone size: NA; D gene: NA; J gene: TRBJ2-3; CDR3 DNA: TGTGCCAGCAACGTTGTAGCGGTTGGCACAGATACGCAGTATTTT; CDR3 protein: CASNVVAVGTDTQYF
V gene: TRBV30; clone size: NA; D gene: TRBD1; J gene: TRBJ2-2; CDR3 DNA: TGTGCCTGGAAGGGGAGCAGGGGGAGGAACACCGGGGAGCTGTTTTTT; CDR3 protein: CAWKGSRGRNTGELFF
V gene: TRBV5-1; clone size: NA; D gene: TRBD1; J gene: TRBJ2-4; CDR3 DNA: TGCGCCAGCAGCCACCCTACGGGACAGAACAAAAACATTCAGTACTTC; CDR3 protein: CASSHPTGQNKNIQYF
V gene: TRBV9; clone size: NA; D gene: TRBD1; J gene: TRBJ2-5; CDR3 DNA: TGTGCCAGCAGCGGGGGACAGGGGGCAGAGACCCAGTACTTC; CDR3 protein: CASSGGQGAETQYF
V gene: TRBV5-1; clone size: NA; D gene: NA; J gene: TRBJ2-7; CDR3 DNA: TGCGCCAGCAGCTTTGGAGACTCCTACGAGCAGTACTTC; CDR3 protein: CASSFGDSYEQYF
V gene: TRBV2; clone size: NA; D gene: TRBD2; J gene: TRBJ2-7; CDR3 DNA: TGTGCCAGCAGCGGGACTAGCGGGGGGATTTACGAGCAGTACTTC; CDR3 protein: CASSGTSGGIYEQYF
V gene: TRBV28; clone size: NA; D gene: TRBD1; J gene: TRBJ1-1; CDR3 DNA: TGTGCCAGCAGTCCCTGGACAGGGGGCTACCGGGGGGCTTTCTTT; CDR3 protein: CASSPWTGGYRGAFF
V gene: TRBV11-3; clone size: once; D gene: NA; J gene: TRBJ1-1; CDR3 DNA: TGTGCCAGCAGCTTAGGTGCGGGAGCTGAAGCTTTCTTT; CDR3 protein: CASSLGAGAEAFF
V gene: TRBV5-6; clone size: NA; D gene: NA; J gene: TRBJ1-1; CDR3 DNA: TGTGCCAGCAGCCCAACCGTCGTGGCGGGCCAAGGCACTGAAGCTTTCTTT; CDR3 protein: CASSPTVVAGQGTEAFF
V gene: TRBV28; clone size: NA; D gene: NA; J gene: TRBJ2-3; CDR3 DNA: TGTGCCAGCAGTCCCACCAGTCGACTAGAGTTGCGGTATTTT; CDR3 protein: CASSPTSRLELRYF
V gene: TRBV9; clone size: NA; D gene: TRBD1; J gene: TRBJ2-2; CDR3 DNA: TGTGCCAGCAGCCTTTCCGGGACAGCTAACACCGGGGAGCTGTTTTTT; CDR3 protein: CASSLSGTANTGELFF
V gene: TRBV18; clone size: NA; D gene: TRBD1; J gene: TRBJ1-5; CDR3 DNA: TGTGCCAGCTCACCCACAGGGGGTGGTCAGCCCCAGCATTTT; CDR3 protein: CASSPTGGGQPQHF
V gene: TRBV9; clone size: NA; D gene: TRBD2; J gene: TRBJ2-1; CDR3 DNA: TGTGCCAGCAGCCCCCGGATAGCGGGATACAATGAGCAGTTCTTC; CDR3 protein: CASSPRIAGYNEQFF
V gene: TRBV20-1; clone size: once; D gene: NA; J gene: TRBJ2-5; CDR3 DNA: TGCAGTGCTGGGGACTCGCGGACCCAGTACTTC; CDR3 protein: CSAGDSRTQYF
V gene: TRBV5-6; clone size: NA; D gene: NA; J gene: TRBJ1-1; CDR3 DNA: TGTGCCAGCAGCTTGACAGTGAACACTGAAGCTTTCTTT; CDR3 protein: CASSLTVNTEAFF
V gene: TRBV28; clone size: NA; D gene: NA; J gene: TRBJ1-1; CDR3 DNA: TGTGCCAGCACCCTGGCGGGGGTGAACACTGAAGCTTTCTTT; CDR3 protein: CASTLAGVNTEAFF
V gene: TRBV5-1; clone size: NA; D gene: NA; J gene: TRBJ2-5; CDR3 DNA: TGCGCCAGCAGCTGGGGAGAAGAGACCCAGTACTTC; CDR3 protein: CASSWGEETQYF
V gene: TRBV7-9; clone size: NA; D gene: TRBD1; J gene: TRBJ2-3; CDR3 DNA: TGTGCCAGCAGCCCACGGACAGGAATAAGGACAGATACGCAGTATTTT; CDR3 protein: CASSPRTGIRTDTQYF
V gene: TRBV5-1; clone size: once; D gene: NA; J gene: TRBJ2-3; CDR3 DNA: TGCGCCAGCAGCTTGTACTGGACTAGCACAGATACGCAGTATTTT; CDR3 protein: CASSLYWTSTDTQYF
V gene: TRBV6-1; clone size: NA; D gene: NA; J gene: TRBJ2-5; CDR3 DNA: TGTGCCAGCAGTGAACAAGTGGCTAGTCCGTGGGAGACCCAGTACTTC; CDR3 protein: CASSEQVASPWETQYF
V gene: TRBV19; clone size: NA; D gene: NA; J gene: TRBJ1-5; CDR3 DNA: TGTGCCAACCTCTTCGAGGAGGCCCCCGATCAGCCCCAGCATTTT; CDR3 protein: CANLFEEAPDQPQHF
V gene: TRBV4-1; clone size: NA; D gene: NA; J gene: TRBJ1-1; CDR3 DNA: TGCGCCAGCAGCCAAGATGGGAGGTTAATGAACACTGAAGCTTTCTTT; CDR3 protein: CASSQDGRLMNTEAFF
V gene: TRBV9; clone size: NA; D gene: NA; J gene: TRBJ2-7; CDR3 DNA: TGTGCCAGCGGGCGGGGATACGAGCAGTACTTC; CDR3 protein: CASGRGYEQYF
V gene: TRBV5-1; clone size: NA; D gene: TRBD1; J gene: TRBJ1-2; CDR3 DNA: TGCGCCAGCAGCCCGGGACAGGGCTCCCCGGACTATGGCTACACCTTC; CDR3 protein: CASSPGQGSPDYGYTF
V gene: TRBV5-1; clone size: once; D gene: TRBD2; J gene: TRBJ2-1; CDR3 DNA: TGCGCCAGCAGCCCGCCTAGCGGGGGGGCTCTCAATGAGCAGTTCTTC; CDR3 protein: CASSPPSGGALNEQFF
V gene: TRBV5-4; clone size: few; D gene: TRBD2; J gene: TRBJ2-1; CDR3 DNA: TGTGCCAGCAGCCCAGGGACTAGCGGAAATGAGCAGTTCTTC; CDR3 protein: CASSPGTSGNEQFF
V gene: TRBV5-1; clone size: NA; D gene: NA; J gene: TRBJ2-5; CDR3 DNA: TGCGCCAGCAGCTTGTCCGGGGTTGAGACCCAGTACTTC; CDR3 protein: CASSLSGVETQYF
V gene: TRBV28; clone size: NA; D gene: NA; J gene: TRBJ2-3; CDR3 DNA: TGTGCCAGCAGGGTCGGGGGAACAGATACGCAGTATTTT; CDR3 protein: CASRVGGTDTQYF
V gene: TRBV11-2; clone size: NA; D gene: NA; J gene: TRBJ2-7; CDR3 DNA: TGTGCCAGCAGCTCCGGGATTAACTACGAGCAGTACTTC; CDR3 protein: CASSSGINYEQYF
V gene: TRBV7-9; clone size: few; D gene: TRBD2; J gene: TRBJ2-1; CDR3 DNA: TGTGCCAGCAGCCGGACTAGCGGTTACAATGAGCAGTTCTTC; CDR3 protein: CASSRTSGYNEQFF
V gene: TRBV6-5; clone size: once; D gene: TRBD2; J gene: TRBJ2-3; CDR3 DNA: TGTGCCACCTACGCGGGGGGCACGCCAGATACGCAGTATTTT; CDR3 protein: CATYAGGTPDTQYF
V gene: TRBV11-2; clone size: NA; D gene: TRBD1; J gene: TRBJ1-1; CDR3 DNA: TGTGCCAGCAGCATAAGGGGGCTTGAAGCTTTCTTT; CDR3 protein: CASSIRGLEAFF
V gene: TRBV11-3; clone size: NA; D gene: NA; J gene: TRBJ1-2; CDR3 DNA: TGTGCCAGCAGCTTACTGGGGAGCTATGGCTACACCTTC; CDR3 protein: CASSLLGSYGYTF
V gene: TRBV11-2; clone size: NA; D gene: TRBD1; J gene: TRBJ1-1; CDR3 DNA: TGTGCCAGCAGCCTAAACAGGGGTTTCACTGAAGCTTTCTTT; CDR3 protein: CASSLNRGFTEAFF
V gene: TRBV7-9; clone size: NA; D gene: NA; J gene: TRBJ1-2; CDR3 DNA: TGTGCCAGCAGCTTAGGCGGTTCTTATGGCTACACCTTC; CDR3 protein: CASSLGGSYGYTF